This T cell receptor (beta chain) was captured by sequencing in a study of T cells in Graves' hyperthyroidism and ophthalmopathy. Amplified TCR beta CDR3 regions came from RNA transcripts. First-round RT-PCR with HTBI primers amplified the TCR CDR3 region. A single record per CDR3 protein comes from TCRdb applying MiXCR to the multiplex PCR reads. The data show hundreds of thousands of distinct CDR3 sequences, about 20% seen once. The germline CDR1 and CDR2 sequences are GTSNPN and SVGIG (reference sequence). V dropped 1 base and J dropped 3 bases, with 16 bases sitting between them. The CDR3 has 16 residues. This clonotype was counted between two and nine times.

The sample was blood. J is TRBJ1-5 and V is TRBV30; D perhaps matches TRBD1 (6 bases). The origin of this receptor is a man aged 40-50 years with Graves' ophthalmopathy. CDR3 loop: CAWSAEGGGLNQPQHF. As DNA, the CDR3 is TGTGCCTGGAGTGCAGAGGGAGGGGGGCTCAATCAGCCCCAGCATTTT.